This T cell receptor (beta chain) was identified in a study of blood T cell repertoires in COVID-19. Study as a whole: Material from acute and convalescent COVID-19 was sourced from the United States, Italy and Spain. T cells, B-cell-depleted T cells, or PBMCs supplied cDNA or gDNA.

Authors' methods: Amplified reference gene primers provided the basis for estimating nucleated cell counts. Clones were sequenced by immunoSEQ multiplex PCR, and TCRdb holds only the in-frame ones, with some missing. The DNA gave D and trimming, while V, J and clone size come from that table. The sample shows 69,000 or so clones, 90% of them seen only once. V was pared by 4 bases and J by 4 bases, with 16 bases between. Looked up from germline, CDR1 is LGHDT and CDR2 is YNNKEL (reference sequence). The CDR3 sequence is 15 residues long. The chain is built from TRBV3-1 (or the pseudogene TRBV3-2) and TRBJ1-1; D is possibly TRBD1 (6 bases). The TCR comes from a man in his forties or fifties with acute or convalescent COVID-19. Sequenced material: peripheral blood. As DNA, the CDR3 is TGTGCCAGCAGCCCGGTTCGGGGGGCGCGCACTGAAGCTTTCTTT. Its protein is CASSPVRGARTEAFF.